The rows below give T cell receptor beta chains drawn from one sample of a study of blood T cells in healthy people across ages. From the 5' RACE reads, TCRdb called clonotypes with MiXCR, one entry per CDR3 protein. Of 1.5 million to 2 million distinct CDR3 sequences listed, roughly 50% are singletons. The sample comprised blood. These receptors were obtained from a woman in her thirties or forties in good health. The conserved cysteine and the conserved F or W are not part of the CDR3 here.

v_gene	j_gene	CDR3aa
TRBV28	TRBJ2-1	ASSSGTREFEQF
TRBV12-3/TRBV12-4	TRBJ2-1	ASSIVSSDNEQF
TRBV20-1	TRBJ2-7	SARAQRDGRYEQY
TRBV5-6	TRBJ2-7	ASSWGRLPYEQY
TRBV7-2	TRBJ2-1	ASRVGGPNEQF
TRBV18	TRBJ2-1	ASSRDGGLSSYNQQF
TRBV5-1	TRBJ1-1	ASSLGREAF
TRBV6-1	TRBJ1-1	ASSEFGGLNTEAF
TRBV7-2	TRBJ2-5	ASSRGLLQETQY
TRBV29-1	TRBJ2-3	SAPGPSPDTQY
TRBV20-1	TRBJ1-5	SARVGRSNQPQH
TRBV7-2	NA	ASSSRTSGAYEQY
TRBV20-1	TRBJ2-6	SASKGGSGANVLT
TRBV4-1	TRBJ1-2	ASSQDRILYGYT
TRBV12-3/TRBV12-4	TRBJ2-1	ASSPFSGAYNEQF
TRBV28	TRBJ1-4	ASRLQGWKLF
TRBV14	NA	ASRIGVTQY
TRBV7-3	TRBJ2-1	ASSFGGGQYNEQF
TRBV5-5	TRBJ1-1	ASSPWRGSENTEAF
TRBV4-2	TRBJ2-1	ARSQDPRGGSYNEQF
TRBV5-6	TRBJ1-6	ASSLEQGVNSPLH
TRBV6-1	TRBJ2-4	ASGGGRDAKNIQY
TRBV9	TRBJ2-5	ASSAEGGESYETQY
TRBV9	TRBJ2-2	ASSWGQATNTGELF
TRBV2	TRBJ2-1	ASDGQDNEQF
TRBV15	TRBJ1-2	ATSRERDGYT
TRBV5-1	TRBJ1-5	ASSLAGDPNQPQH
TRBV3-1	TRBJ2-1	ASSQEGRGHQFEQF
TRBV7-6	TRBJ2-5	ASSLGIEGGYQETQY
TRBV6-2/TRBV6-3	NA	ASSYSRDTLSYEQY
TRBV10-3	TRBJ2-1	AISESRTGEQF
TRBV6-2/TRBV6-3	TRBJ2-2	ASSYSGGNVVGELF
TRBV12-3/TRBV12-4	TRBJ1-2	ASRDRTGQGGGYT
TRBV5-6	TRBJ2-3	ASSLWDRGHSTDTQY
TRBV3-1	TRBJ2-7	ASSKDPGYEQY
TRBV13	TRBJ2-2	ASSWAHPTGELF
TRBV20-1	TRBJ2-3	SARWQRGRASGVTDTQY
TRBV10-2	TRBJ2-3	ASRGSGSRADTQY
TRBV4-3	TRBJ2-3	ASSQGRQGDTQY
TRBV20-1	TRBJ2-7	SARVGTGRYEQY
TRBV7-6	TRBJ1-2	ASSLTRPDYGYT
TRBV18	TRBJ2-5	ASAPDQETQY
TRBV6-1	TRBJ2-3	ASSPPRRTSGGYTQY
TRBV10-3	TRBJ2-1	AISLAPSYNEQF
TRBV20-1	TRBJ2-7	SARDLASDTGGEQY
TRBV15	TRBJ2-7	ATSRDYTGTGFYEQY
TRBV9	TRBJ2-6	ASSVHPDSGANVLT
TRBV6-2/TRBV6-3	TRBJ1-2	ASSYGGVTVEDHGYT
TRBV20-1	TRBJ2-7	SAPDRAVFEQY
TRBV20-1	TRBJ2-1	SASLQGKQF